The source of this T cell receptor (beta chain) is a study of T cell repertoires in cytomegalovirus infection. Study in general: In the study, CMV epitopes included recently identified HLA-C-restricted and well-studied HLA-B-restricted ones. An indication of both CMV infection and matching HLA type came from public TCR beta signatures.

This CDR3 is built from 14 residues. Germline loops: CDR1 MNHNS, CDR2 SASEGT. Trimming pared 2 bases from V and 1 base from J, leaving 8 bases between. TCRdb itself ran the reads through MiXCR, one entry per CDR3 protein. The sample comprises some 500,000 distinct CDR3 sequences, around a third of which are singletons, and about a sixth rests with the top ten. Whole-study findings and limits: Cumulative public TCR beta family frequency identified carriers of CMV plus the relevant HLA.

Worth noting for this clonotype: Its cognate antigen is unknown.

This clonotype was sampled from a human donor in good health (CMV status not recorded). Some clones in this sample may be carry-over from other donors' samples. The material was cultured PBMCs, obtained from culture after CMV antigen stimulation. The chain couples TRBV6-1 to TRBJ2-5; D unclear. The CDR3 is CASSEMLSQETQYF. CDR3 bases: TGTGCCAGCAGTGAAATGCTAAGCCAAGAGACCCAGTACTTC.